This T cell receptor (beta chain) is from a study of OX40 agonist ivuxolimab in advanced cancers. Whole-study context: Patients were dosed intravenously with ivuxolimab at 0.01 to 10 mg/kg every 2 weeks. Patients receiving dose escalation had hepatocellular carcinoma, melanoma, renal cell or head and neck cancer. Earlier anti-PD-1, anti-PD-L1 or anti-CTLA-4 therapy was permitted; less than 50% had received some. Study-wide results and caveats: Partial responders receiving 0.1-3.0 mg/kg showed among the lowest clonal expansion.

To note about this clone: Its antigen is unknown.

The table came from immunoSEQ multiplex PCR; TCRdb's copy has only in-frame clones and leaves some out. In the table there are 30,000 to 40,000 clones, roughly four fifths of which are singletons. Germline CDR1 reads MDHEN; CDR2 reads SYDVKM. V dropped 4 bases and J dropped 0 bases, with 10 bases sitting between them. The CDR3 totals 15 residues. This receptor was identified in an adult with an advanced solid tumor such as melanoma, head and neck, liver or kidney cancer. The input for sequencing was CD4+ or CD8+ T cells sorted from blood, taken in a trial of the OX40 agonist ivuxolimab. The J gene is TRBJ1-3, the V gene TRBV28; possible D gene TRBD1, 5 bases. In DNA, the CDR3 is TGTGCCAGCAGTTACGGGGGTCCCTCTGGAAACACCATATATTTT. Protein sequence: CASSYGGPSGNTIYF.